This T cell receptor beta chain was sequenced for a study of cytomegalovirus exposure and HLA in healthy donors. CDR3 length equals 11 residues. Germline CDR1 reads SQVTM; CDR2 reads ANQGSEA. Trimming took off 0 bases at V and 7 bases at J, with 6 bases between the two ends. The PCR ran on 60 Vbeta and 13 Jbeta primers. TCRdb's table, derived via immunoSEQ multiplex PCR, lists solely in-frame clones and lacks some. Here the sample spans more than 15,000 clones, under 80% being singletons. As to this clone: Its antigen is undetermined.

Whole-study results and caveats: Later on, analysis showed that most CMV-associated TCR beta chains appeared to be HLA-restricted.

The TCR was taken from a man younger than 35 in good health and CMV-seronegative. The rearrangement links TRBV29-1 to TRBJ1-2; no firm D call. The source material was PBMCs. The CDR3 coding sequence is TGCAGCGTTGAAGAGGTCAGTGGCTACACCTTC. Translating gives CSVEEVSGYTF.